This TCR beta chain was recovered during a study of T cell responses to AZD1222 COVID-19 vaccine. Notes on the study in general: Females made up more of the donors, who were largely white British, and clonal diversity may have come out too low.

Measured with immunoSEQ multiplex PCR; TCRdb has only the in-frame clones, and not every one. Among 140,000 to 150,000 clones listed, roughly four fifths were seen once. Worth noting for this clone: The antigen is unknown.

The sequence was collected from an adult in good health. The sample consisted of peripheral blood, taken on day 0 of MenACWY control vaccination.

The CDR3 sequence: CASSPSGGEQETQYF. The CDR3 DNA reads as TGTGCCAGCAGTCCCAGCGGGGGGGAACAAGAGACCCAGTACTTC. The genes are TRBV6-6 and TRBJ2-5, with 10 bases lining up with TRBD2. The V gene's germline CDR1 is MNHNY and CDR2 SVGAGI (reference sequence). Trimming cost V 5 bases and J 2 bases; bases outside gene matches: 5. There are 15 residues in the CDR3.